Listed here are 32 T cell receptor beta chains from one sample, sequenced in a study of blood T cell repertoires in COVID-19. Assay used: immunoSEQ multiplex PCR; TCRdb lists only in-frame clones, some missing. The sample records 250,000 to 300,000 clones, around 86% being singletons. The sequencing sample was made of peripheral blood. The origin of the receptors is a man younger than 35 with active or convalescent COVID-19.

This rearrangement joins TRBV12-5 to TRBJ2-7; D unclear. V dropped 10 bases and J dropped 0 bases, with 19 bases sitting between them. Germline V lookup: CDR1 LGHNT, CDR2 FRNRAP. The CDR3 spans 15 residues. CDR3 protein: CATAPYRAGSYEQYF. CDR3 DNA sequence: TGTGCTACAGCCCCGTATCGTGCAGGCTCCTACGAGCAGTACTTC. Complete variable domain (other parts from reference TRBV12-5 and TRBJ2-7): DARVTQTPRHKVTEMGQEVTMRCQPILGHNTVFWYRQTMMQGLELLAYFRNRAPLDDSGMPKDRFSAEMPDATLATLKIQPSEPRDSAVYFCATAPYRAGSYEQYFGPGTRLTVT.

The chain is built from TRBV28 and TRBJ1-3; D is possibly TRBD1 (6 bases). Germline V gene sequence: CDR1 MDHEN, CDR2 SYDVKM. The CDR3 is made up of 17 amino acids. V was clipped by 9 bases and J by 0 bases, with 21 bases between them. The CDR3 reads CASAGDTSGASGNTIYF. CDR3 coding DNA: TGTGCCAGTGCGGGGGACACCTCAGGGGCCTCTGGAAACACCATATATTTT. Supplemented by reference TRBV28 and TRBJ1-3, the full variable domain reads DVKVTQSSRYLVKRTGEKVFLECVQDMDHENMFWYRQDPGLGLRLIYFSYDVKMKEKGDIPEGYSVSREKKERFSLILESASTNQTSMYLCASAGDTSGASGNTIYFGEGSWLTVV.

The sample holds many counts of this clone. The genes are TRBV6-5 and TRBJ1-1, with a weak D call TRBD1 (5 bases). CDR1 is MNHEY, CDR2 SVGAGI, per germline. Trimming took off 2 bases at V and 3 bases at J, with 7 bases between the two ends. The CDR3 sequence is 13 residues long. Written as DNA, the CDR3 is TGTGCCAGCAGTTACGTACAGGACACTGAAGCTTTCTTT. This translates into CASSYVQDTEAFF.

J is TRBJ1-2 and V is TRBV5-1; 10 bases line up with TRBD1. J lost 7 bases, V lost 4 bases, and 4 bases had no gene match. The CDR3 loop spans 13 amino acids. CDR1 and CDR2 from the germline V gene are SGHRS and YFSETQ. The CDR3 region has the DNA TGCGCCAGCAGCCCGGACAGGGGGGTTGGCTACACCTTC. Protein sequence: CASSPDRGVGYTF.

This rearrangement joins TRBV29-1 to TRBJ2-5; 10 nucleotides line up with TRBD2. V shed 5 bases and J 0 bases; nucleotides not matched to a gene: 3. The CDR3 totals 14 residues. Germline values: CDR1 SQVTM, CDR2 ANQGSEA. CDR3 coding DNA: TGCAGCGTTAATGGACTAGCGGACCAAGAGACCCAGTACTTC. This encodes CSVNGLADQETQYF. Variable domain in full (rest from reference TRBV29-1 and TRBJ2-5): SAVISQKPSRDICQRGTSLTIQCQVDSQVTMMFWYRQQPGQSLTLIATANQGSEATYESGFVIDKFPISRPNLTFSTLTVSNMSPEDSSIYLCSVNGLADQETQYFGPGTRLLVL.

This CDR3 is CASSLEGQANQPQHF. The CDR3 DNA reads as TGTGCCAGCAGTTTAGAGGGACAGGCGAATCAGCCCCAGCATTTT. The rearrangement joins TRBV27 to TRBJ1-5; 8 nucleotides agree with TRBD1. Germline CDR1 reads MNHEY; CDR2 reads SMNVEV (reference sequence). This CDR3 is 15 amino acids long. J lost 4 bases, V lost 2 bases, and 4 bases had no gene match.

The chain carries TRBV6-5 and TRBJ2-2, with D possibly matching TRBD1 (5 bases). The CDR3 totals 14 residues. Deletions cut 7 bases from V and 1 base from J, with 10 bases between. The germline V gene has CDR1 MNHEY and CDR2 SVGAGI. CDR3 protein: CASTPRENTGELFF. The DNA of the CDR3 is TGTGCCAGCACCCCCAGGGAGAACACCGGGGAGCTGTTTTTT.

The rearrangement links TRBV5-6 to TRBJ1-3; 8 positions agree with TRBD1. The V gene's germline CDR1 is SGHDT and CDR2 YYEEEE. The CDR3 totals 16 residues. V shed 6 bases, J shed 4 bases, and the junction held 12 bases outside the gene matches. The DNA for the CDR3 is TGTGCCAGCACCTCATCCCCTACAGGGGGAGGAAACACCATATATTTT. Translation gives CASTSSPTGGGNTIYF. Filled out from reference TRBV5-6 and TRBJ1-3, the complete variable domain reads DAGVTQSPTHLIKTRGQQVTLRCSPKSGHDTVSWYQQALGQGPQFIFQYYEEEERQRGNFPDRFSGHQFPNYSSELNVNALLLGDSALYLCASTSSPTGGGNTIYFGEGSWLTVV.

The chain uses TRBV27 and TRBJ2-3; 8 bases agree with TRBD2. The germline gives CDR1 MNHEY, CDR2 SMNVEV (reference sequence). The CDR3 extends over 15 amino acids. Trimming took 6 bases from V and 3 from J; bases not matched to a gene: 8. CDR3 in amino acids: CASRPSGRGTDTQYF. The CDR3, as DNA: TGTGCCAGCAGACCCAGCGGGAGAGGGACAGATACGCAGTATTTT.

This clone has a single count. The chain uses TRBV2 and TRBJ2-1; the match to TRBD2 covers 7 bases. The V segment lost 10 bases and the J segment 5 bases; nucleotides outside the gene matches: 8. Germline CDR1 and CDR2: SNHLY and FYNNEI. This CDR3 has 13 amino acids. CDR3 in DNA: TGTGCCACCGAGCGGGAAGTCAACAATGAGCAGTTCTTC. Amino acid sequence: CATEREVNNEQFF. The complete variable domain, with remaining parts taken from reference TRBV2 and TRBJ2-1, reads EPEVTQTPSHQVTQMGQEVILRCVPISNHLYFYWYRQILGQKVEFLVSFYNNEISEKSEIFDDQFSVERPDGSNFTLKIRSTKLEDSAMYFCATEREVNNEQFFGPGTRLTVL.

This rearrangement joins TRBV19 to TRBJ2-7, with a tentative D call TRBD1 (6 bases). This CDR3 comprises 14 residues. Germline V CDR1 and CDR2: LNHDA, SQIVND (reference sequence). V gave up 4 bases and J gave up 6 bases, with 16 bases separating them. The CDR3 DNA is TGTGCCAGTAGTAGAAACAGGGACACCGGCGAGCAGTACTTC. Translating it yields CASSRNRDTGEQYF. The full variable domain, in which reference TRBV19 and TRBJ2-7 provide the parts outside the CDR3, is DGGITQSPKYLFRKEGQNVTLSCEQNLNHDAMYWYRQDPGQGLRLIYYSQIVNDFQKGDIAEGYSVSREKKESFPLTVTSAQKNPTAFYLCASSRNRDTGEQYFGPGTRLTVT.

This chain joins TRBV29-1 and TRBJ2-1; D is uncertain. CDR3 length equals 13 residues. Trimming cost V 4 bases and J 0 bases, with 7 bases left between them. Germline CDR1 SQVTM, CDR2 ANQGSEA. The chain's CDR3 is CSVGGSSYNEQFF. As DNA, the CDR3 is TGCAGCGTTGGCGGCAGCTCCTACAATGAGCAGTTCTTC.

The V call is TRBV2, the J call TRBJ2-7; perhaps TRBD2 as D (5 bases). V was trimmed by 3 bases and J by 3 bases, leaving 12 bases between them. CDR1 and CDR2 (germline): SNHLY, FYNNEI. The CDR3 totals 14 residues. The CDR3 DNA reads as TGTGCCAGCAGTGATGTAGAGGGAGACTACGAGCAGTACTTC. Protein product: CASSDVEGDYEQYF.

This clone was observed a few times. CDR3 sequence reads: CASSLQGQGRAGANVLTF. The CDR3 region has the DNA TGTGCCAGCAGTCTACAAGGACAGGGACGAGCTGGGGCCAACGTCCTGACTTTC. This chain uses TRBV28 with TRBJ2-6, with 8 bases fitting TRBD1. CDR1 is MDHEN, CDR2 SYDVKM, per germline. This CDR3 spans 18 amino acids. V was pared by 5 bases and J by 2 bases, with 11 bases of the junction left unmatched.

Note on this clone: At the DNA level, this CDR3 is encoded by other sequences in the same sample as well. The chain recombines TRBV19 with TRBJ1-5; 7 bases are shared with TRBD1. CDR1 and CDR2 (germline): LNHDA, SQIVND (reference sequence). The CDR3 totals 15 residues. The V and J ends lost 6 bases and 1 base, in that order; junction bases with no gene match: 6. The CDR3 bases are TGTGCCAGTAGCGGACAGGTCGGCAGCAATCAGCCCCAGCATTTT. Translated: CASSGQVGSNQPQHF.

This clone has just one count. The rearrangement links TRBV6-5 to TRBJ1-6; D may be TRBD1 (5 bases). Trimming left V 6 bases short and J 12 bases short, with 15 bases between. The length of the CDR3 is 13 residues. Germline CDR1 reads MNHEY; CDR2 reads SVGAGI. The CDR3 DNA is TGTGCCAGCAGCCTCGCCCAGGGAAGACCCCTCCACTTT. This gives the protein CASSLAQGRPLHF.

CDR3 loop: CASARGYEQFF. CDR3 bases: TGTGCTAGTGCCAGGGGCTATGAGCAGTTCTTC. The V gene is TRBV12-5, the J gene TRBJ2-1, with a tentative D call TRBD1 (6 bases). V lost 7 bases and J lost 8, with 9 bases in between. The CDR3 is 11 residues long. Germline loops: CDR1 LGHNT, CDR2 FRNRAP.

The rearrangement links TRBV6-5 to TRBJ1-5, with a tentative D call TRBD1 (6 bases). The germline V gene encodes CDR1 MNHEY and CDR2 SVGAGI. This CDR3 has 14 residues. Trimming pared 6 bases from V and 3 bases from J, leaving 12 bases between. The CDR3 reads CASRFGTHNQPQHF. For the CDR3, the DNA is TGTGCCAGCAGATTTGGGACACACAATCAGCCCCAGCATTTT.

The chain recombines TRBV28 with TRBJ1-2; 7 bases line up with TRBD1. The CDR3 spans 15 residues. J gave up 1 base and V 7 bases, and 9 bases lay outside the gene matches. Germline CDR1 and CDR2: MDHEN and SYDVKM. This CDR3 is CASTLPGGSNYGYTF. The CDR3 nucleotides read TGTGCCAGCACCCTTCCAGGGGGTAGTAACTATGGCTACACCTTC.

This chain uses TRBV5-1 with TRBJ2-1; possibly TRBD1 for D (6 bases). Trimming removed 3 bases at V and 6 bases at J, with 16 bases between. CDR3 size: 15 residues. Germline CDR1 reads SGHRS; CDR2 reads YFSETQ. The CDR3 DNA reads TGCGCCAGCAGCTATGGGCAGGGGAATCGCAATGAGCAGTTCTTC. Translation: CASSYGQGNRNEQFF.

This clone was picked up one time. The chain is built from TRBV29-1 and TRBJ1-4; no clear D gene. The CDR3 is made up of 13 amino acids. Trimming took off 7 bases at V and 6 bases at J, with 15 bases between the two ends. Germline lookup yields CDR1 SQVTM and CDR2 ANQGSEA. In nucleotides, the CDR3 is TGCAGCGGTAGAGAACTCCTTTATGAAAAACTGTTTTTT. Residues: CSGRELLYEKLFF.

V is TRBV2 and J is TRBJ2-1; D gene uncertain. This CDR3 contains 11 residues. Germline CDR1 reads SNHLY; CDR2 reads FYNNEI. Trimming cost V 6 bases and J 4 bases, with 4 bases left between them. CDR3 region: CASSYYNEQFF. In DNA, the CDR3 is TGTGCCAGCAGCTATTACAATGAGCAGTTCTTC. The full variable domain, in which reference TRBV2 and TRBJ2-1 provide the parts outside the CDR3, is EPEVTQTPSHQVTQMGQEVILRCVPISNHLYFYWYRQILGQKVEFLVSFYNNEISEKSEIFDDQFSVERPDGSNFTLKIRSTKLEDSAMYFCASSYYNEQFFGPGTRLTVL.

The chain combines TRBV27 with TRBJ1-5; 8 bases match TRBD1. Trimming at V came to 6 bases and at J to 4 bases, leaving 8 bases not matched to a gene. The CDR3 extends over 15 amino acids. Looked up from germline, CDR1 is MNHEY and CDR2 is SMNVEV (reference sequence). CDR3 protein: CASRWTGSQNQPQHF. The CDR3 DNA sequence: TGTGCCAGCAGATGGACAGGGAGCCAGAATCAGCCCCAGCATTTT.

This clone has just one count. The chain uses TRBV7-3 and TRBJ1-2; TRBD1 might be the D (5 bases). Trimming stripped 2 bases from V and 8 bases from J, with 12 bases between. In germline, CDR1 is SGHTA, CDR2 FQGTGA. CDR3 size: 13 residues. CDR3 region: CASSLYGGSGYTF. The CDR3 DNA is TGTGCCAGCAGCTTATATGGGGGGTCCGGCTACACCTTC.

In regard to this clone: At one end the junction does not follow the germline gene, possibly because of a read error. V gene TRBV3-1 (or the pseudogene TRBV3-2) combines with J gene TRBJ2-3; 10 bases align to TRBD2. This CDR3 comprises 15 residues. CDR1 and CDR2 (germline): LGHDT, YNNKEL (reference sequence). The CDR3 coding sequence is TGTGCCAGCAGCCAAGCTAGCGGGAGCAAAGATACGCAGTATTTT. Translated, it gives CASSQASGSKDTQYF.

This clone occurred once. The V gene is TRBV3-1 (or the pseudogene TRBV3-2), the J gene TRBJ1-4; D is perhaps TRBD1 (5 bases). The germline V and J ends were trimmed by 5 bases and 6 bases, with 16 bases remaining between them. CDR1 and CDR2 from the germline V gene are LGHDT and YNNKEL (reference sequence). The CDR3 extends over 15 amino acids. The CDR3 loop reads CASSLDGPGDEKLFF. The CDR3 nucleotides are TGTGCCAGCAGCTTGGACGGACCGGGGGATGAAAAACTGTTTTTT.

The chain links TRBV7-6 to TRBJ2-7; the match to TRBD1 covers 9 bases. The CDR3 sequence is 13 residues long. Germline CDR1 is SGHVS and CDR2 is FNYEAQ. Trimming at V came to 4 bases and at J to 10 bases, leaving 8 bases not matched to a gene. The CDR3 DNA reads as TGTGCCAGCAGCTCGGGACAGGGCTCCGGCCAGTACTTC. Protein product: CASSSGQGSGQYF.

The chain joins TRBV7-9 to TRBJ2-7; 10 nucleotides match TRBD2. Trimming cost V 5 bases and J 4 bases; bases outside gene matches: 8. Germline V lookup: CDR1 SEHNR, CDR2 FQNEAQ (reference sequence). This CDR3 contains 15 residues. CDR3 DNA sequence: TGTGCCAGCAGCGTGGCAGCGGGAGGGCGGTACGAGCAGTACTTC. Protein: CASSVAAGGRYEQYF.

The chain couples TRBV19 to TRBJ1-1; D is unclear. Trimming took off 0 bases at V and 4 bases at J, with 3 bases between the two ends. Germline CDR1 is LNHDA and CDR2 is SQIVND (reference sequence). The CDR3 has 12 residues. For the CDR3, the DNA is TGTGCCAGTAGTATAGAGGCCACTGAAGCTTTCTTT. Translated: CASSIEATEAFF.

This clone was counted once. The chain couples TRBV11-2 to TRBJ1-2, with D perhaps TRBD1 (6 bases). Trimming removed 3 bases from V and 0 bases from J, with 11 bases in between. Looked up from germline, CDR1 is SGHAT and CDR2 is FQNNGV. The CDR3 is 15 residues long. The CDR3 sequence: CASSFTGISNYGYTF. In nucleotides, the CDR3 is TGTGCCAGCAGCTTCACAGGGATTTCTAACTATGGCTACACCTTC.

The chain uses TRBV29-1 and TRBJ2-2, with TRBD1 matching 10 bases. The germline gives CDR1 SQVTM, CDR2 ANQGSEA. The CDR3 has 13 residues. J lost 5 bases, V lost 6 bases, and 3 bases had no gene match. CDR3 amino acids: CSVDRGGTGELFF. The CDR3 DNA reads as TGCAGCGTGGACAGGGGGGGAACCGGGGAGCTGTTTTTT.

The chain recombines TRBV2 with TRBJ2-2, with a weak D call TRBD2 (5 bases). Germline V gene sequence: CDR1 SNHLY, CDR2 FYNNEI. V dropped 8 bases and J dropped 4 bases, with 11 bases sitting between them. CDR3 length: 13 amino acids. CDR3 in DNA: TGTGCCAGCCGAGGGAGTTTCACCGGGGAGCTGTTTTTT. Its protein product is CASRGSFTGELFF.